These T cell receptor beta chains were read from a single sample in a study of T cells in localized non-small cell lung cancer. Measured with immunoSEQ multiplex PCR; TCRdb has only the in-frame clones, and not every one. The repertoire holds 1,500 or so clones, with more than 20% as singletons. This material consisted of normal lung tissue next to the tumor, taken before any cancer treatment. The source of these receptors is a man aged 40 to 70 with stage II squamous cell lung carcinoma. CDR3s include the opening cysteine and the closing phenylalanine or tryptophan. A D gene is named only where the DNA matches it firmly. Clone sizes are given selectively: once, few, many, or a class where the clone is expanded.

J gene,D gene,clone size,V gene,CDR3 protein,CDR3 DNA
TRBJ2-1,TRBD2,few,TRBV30,CAWMPARGMGGLNEQFF,TGTGCCTGGATGCCGGCCCGAGGCATGGGGGGGTTGAATGAGCAGTTCTTC
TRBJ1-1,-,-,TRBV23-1,CASSGDMNTEAFF,TGCGCCAGCAGCGGAGATATGAACACTGAAGCTTTCTTT
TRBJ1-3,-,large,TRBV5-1,CASSPGGPDSGNTIYF,TGCGCCAGCAGCCCCGGAGGGCCCGACTCTGGAAACACCATATATTTT
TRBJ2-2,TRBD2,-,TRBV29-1,CSVRSGGVNTGELFF,TGCAGCGTTCGGTCGGGAGGGGTAAACACCGGGGAGCTGTTTTTT
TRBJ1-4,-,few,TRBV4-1,CASSPQLGQNEKLFF,TGCGCCAGCAGCCCCCAGTTGGGACAAAATGAAAAACTGTTTTTT
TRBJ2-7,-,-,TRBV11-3,CASSFLASDPYEQYF,TGTGCCAGCAGCTTTCTGGCTAGCGACCCCTACGAGCAGTACTTC
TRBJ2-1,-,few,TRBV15,CATSREGGPSYNEQFF,TGTGCCACCAGCAGAGAGGGGGGCCCCTCCTACAATGAGCAGTTCTTC
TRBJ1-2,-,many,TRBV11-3,CASSSPSGGRGYGYTF,TGTGCCAGCTCCAGCCCTAGTGGGGGAAGGGGTTATGGCTACACCTTC
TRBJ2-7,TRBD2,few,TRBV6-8,CASSRVVAGVGLSSYEQYF,TGTGCCAGCAGTCGCGTCGTAGCGGGAGTAGGGTTGTCTTCCTACGAGCAGTACTTC
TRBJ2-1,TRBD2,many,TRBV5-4,CASSLDWAGVQFF,TGTGCCAGCAGCTTAGATTGGGCGGGAGTGCAGTTCTTC
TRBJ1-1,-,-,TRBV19,CASSPGRGNTEAFF,TGTGCCAGTAGTCCCGGGCGGGGGAACACTGAAGCTTTCTTT
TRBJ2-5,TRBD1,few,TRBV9,CASSDPGGETQYF,TGTGCCAGCAGTGACCCAGGGGGAGAGACCCAGTACTTC
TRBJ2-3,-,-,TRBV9,CASSRQATLTDTQYF,TGTGCCAGCAGTAGGCAGGCAACGCTCACAGATACGCAGTATTTT
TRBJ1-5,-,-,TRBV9,CASSFRPGHSNQPQHF,TGTGCCAGCAGTTTTAGGCCGGGACATAGCAATCAGCCCCAGCATTTT
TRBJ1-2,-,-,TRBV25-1,CASGEYRSGNGYTF,TGTGCCAGCGGGGAATACAGATCTGGGAATGGCTACACCTTC
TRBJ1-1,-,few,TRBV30,CAWGDLNTEAFF,TGTGCCTGGGGGGACCTGAACACTGAAGCTTTCTTT
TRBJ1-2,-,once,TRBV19,CASSDGPSIYGYTF,TGTGCCAGTAGTGACGGCCCGAGCATCTATGGCTACACCTTC
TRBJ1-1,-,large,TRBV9,CATTLGENTEAFF,TGTGCCACCACTCTAGGGGAGAACACTGAAGCTTTCTTT
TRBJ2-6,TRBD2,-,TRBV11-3,CASFGLAGAGANVLTF,TGTGCCAGCTTCGGACTAGCGGGCGCTGGGGCCAACGTCCTGACTTTC
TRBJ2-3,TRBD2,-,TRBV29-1,CSGAGLADTHTQYF,TGCAGCGGGGCGGGACTAGCGGATACACATACGCAGTATTTT
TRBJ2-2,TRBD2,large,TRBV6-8,CAISGGTTFTGELFF,TGTGCCATCAGTGGGGGGACTACCTTCACCGGGGAGCTGTTTTTT
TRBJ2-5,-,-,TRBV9,CASSVGLGGLETQYF,TGTGCCAGCAGCGTAGGACTGGGGGGCCTTGAGACCCAGTACTTC
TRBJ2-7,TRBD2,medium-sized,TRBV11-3,CASSLDGGSAYEQYF,TGTGCCAGCAGCTTAGATGGCGGGAGCGCATACGAGCAGTACTTC
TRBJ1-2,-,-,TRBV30,CAWSGRGMRGYTF,TGTGCCTGGAGTGGGCGGGGGATGCGTGGCTACACCTTC
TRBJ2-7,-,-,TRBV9,CASSVEEGAWEQYF,TGTGCCAGCAGCGTAGAGGAGGGGGCGTGGGAGCAGTACTTC
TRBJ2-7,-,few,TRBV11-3,CASSLAGTLSYEQYF,TGTGCCAGCAGCTTGGCCGGCACTTTGAGCTACGAGCAGTACTTC
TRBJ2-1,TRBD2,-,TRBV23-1,CASSFLAGGEQFF,TGCGCCAGCAGCTTCTTAGCGGGAGGTGAGCAGTTCTTC
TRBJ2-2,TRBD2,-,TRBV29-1,CSVGTSGKGTGELFF,TGCAGCGTTGGGACTAGCGGGAAAGGCACCGGGGAGCTGTTTTTT
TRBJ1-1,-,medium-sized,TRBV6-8,CASSYGSRVMNTEAFF,TGTGCCAGCAGTTACGGGAGCAGGGTCATGAACACTGAAGCTTTCTTT
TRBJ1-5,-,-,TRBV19,CASSFGTLSNQPQHF,TGTGCCAGTAGTTTCGGGACCCTTAGCAATCAGCCCCAGCATTTT
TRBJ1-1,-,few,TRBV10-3,CAISEEGTEAFF,TGTGCCATCAGTGAGGAGGGCACTGAAGCTTTCTTT
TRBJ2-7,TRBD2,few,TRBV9,CASSETSGSYEQYF,TGTGCCAGCAGTGAAACTAGCGGGAGTTACGAGCAGTACTTC
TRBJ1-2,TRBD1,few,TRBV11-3,CASSLGGQGVDYGYTF,TGTGCCAGCAGCTTAGGAGGACAGGGAGTAGACTATGGCTACACCTTC
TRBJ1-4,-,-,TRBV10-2,CASSNRYRDLNEKLFF,TGCGCCAGCAGTAACAGATACCGGGACCTTAATGAAAAACTGTTTTTT
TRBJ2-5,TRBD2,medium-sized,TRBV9,CASSVQGLAGETQYF,TGTGCCAGCAGCGTACAGGGTCTAGCGGGAGAGACCCAGTACTTC
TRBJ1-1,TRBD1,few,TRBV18,CASSPRSGGAVTEAFF,TGTGCCAGCTCACCTAGGTCAGGGGGCGCGGTCACTGAAGCTTTCTTT
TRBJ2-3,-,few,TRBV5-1,CASSPWGGGDTRDTDTQYF,TGCGCCAGCAGCCCCTGGGGGGGCGGGGACACAAGGGACACAGATACGCAGTATTTT
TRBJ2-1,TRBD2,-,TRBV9,CASSEKGLAGANEQFF,TGTGCCAGCAGCGAAAAGGGACTAGCGGGAGCCAATGAGCAGTTCTTC
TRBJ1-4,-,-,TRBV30,CAWRPDRPNEKLFF,TGTGCCTGGAGGCCAGACAGGCCTAATGAAAAACTGTTTTTT
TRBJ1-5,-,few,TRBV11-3,CASRKAGDSNQPQHF,TGTGCCAGCAGAAAAGCAGGGGATAGCAATCAGCCCCAGCATTTT
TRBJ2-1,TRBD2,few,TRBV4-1,CASSPRLAVRNEQFF,TGCGCCAGCAGCCCGCGACTAGCGGTGCGCAATGAGCAGTTCTTC